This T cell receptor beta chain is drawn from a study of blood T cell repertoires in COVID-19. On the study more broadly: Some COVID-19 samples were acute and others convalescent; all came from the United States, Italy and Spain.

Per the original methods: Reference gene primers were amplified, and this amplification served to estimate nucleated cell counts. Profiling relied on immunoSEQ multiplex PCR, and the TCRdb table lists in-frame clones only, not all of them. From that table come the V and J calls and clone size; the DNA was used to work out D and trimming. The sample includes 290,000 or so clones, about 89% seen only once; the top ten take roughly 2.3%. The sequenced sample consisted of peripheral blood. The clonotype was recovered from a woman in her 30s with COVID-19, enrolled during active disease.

CDR3 region: CAWSVPGQGMNTEAFF. In nucleotides, the CDR3 is TGTGCCTGGAGTGTACCGGGACAGGGGATGAACACTGAAGCTTTCTTT. The gene calls are TRBV30 and TRBJ1-1; 10 bases fit TRBD1. V was pared by 0 bases and J by 0 bases, with 4 bases of the junction left unmatched. The CDR3 is 16 amino acids. Germline V lookup: CDR1 GTSNPN, CDR2 SVGIG (reference sequence).